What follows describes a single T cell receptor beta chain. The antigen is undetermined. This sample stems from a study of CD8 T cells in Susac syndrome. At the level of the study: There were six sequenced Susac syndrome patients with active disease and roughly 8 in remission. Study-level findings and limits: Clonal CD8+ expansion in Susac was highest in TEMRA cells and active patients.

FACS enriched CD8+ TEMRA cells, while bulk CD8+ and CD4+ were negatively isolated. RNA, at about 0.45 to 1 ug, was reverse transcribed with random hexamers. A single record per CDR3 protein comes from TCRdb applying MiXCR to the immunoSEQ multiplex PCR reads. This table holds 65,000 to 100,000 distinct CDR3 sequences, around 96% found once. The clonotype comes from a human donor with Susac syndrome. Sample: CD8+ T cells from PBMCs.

CDR3: CSALQGYTEAFF. DNA of the CDR3: TGCAGTGCCCTACAGGGTTACACTGAAGCTTTCTTT. V gene TRBV20-1 combines with J gene TRBJ1-1; D might be TRBD1 (6 bases). The CDR3 has 12 amino acids. The germline gives CDR1 DFQATT, CDR2 SNEGSKA (reference sequence). V lost 6 bases and J 3 bases, leaving 11 bases between the germline ends.